This passage covers 4 T cell receptor beta chains from one sample sequenced in a study of shared clonotypes between healthy human individuals. Using immunoSEQ multiplex PCR, the repertoire was profiled, and TCRdb retains in-frame clones only, with some absent. The sample has hundreds of thousands of clones; around 73% are singletons. The sequenced material came from memory CD4+ T cells sorted from blood. The sample's subset: CD45RA-negative fraction. These receptors all come from a woman in her 30s in good health.

The V call is TRBV18, the J call TRBJ2-3; maybe TRBD2 (6 bases). Trimming took 2 bases from V and 4 from J, leaving 16 bases between them. Germline lookup yields CDR1 KGHSH and CDR2 LQKENI. The CDR3 loop spans 16 amino acids. This chain's CDR3 is CASSPGLLALADTQYF. DNA of the CDR3: TGTGCCAGCTCACCAGGTCTCCTAGCGCTTGCAGATACGCAGTATTTT.

This CDR3 is CSVSLAQSDTQYF. The CDR3 DNA sequence: TGCAGCGTAAGCCTAGCGCAGAGCGATACGCAGTATTTT. The chain links TRBV29-1 to TRBJ2-3; weak D call: TRBD2 (6 bases). Germline V CDR1 and CDR2: SQVTM, ANQGSEA. The V end was cut by 6 bases, the J end by 6 bases, with 16 bases between. The CDR3 spans 13 residues.

The CDR3, as DNA: TGTGCCAGCAGCTTAAGGGCAGGGGGCGCCGGGGGCTACACCTTC. As protein: CASSLRAGGAGGYTF. The chain joins TRBV7-8 to TRBJ1-2; 8 positions agree with TRBD1. The CDR3 totals 15 residues. The germline gives CDR1 SGHVS, CDR2 FQNEAQ. J gave up 8 bases and V 2 bases, and 10 bases lay outside the gene matches.

The chain couples TRBV6-4 to TRBJ2-7; a possible D gene is TRBD1 (5 bases). V gave up 2 bases and J gave up 2 bases, with 16 bases separating them. CDR1 and CDR2 (germline): MRHNA, SNTAGT. This CDR3 region has 16 residues. This chain's CDR3 is CASSDEPGFQAYEQYF. Here the CDR3 DNA reads TGTGCCAGCAGTGACGAGCCAGGGTTTCAAGCCTACGAGCAGTACTTC.